This passage covers 20 T cell receptor beta chains from one sample sequenced in a study of post-analysis software for immune sequencing data. Study outcomes and limitations: Patients had higher frequencies than controls of roughly 5 TRBV segments, including TRBV5-6, TRBV5-1 and TRBV20-1.

Prepared libraries of TCR beta cDNA carried unique molecular identifiers. From the PCR reads, TCRdb called clonotypes with MiXCR, one entry per CDR3 protein. The profile shows some 800,000 distinct CDR3 sequences, roughly 46% of them singletons. Antigens for these TCRs are unknown. The sample comprised blood. Receptors originate from a girl aged 10-17 years with multiple sclerosis.

This clonotype has just a few counts. The chain recombines TRBV6-1 with TRBJ2-4; 8 nucleotides match TRBD2. J lost 0 bases, V lost 2 bases, and 3 bases had no gene match. The CDR3 contains 16 residues. Germline V CDR1 and CDR2: MNHNS, SASEGT. The CDR3 loop reads CASSEPGGVAKNIQYF. The CDR3 DNA sequence: TGTGCCAGCAGTGAACCGGGAGGGGTAGCCAAAAACATTCAGTACTTC.

This chain links TRBV20-1 with TRBJ2-7; unclear D gene. This CDR3 contains 14 residues. The ends were cut back, 6 bases at V and 3 bases at J, with 18 bases in the middle. Germline values: CDR1 DFQATT, CDR2 SNEGSKA (reference sequence). The CDR3 here is CSATFTYPFYEQYF. The CDR3 DNA reads TGCAGTGCCACCTTTACCTACCCGTTCTACGAGCAGTACTTC.

V is TRBV12-3 or TRBV12-4 and J is TRBJ2-7; perhaps TRBD1 as D (6 bases). The V end lost 9 bases, the J end lost 5 bases, and 14 bases lay between the germline ends. This CDR3 spans 12 amino acids. The CDR3 spells CASAGTSNEQYF. CDR3 DNA sequence: TGTGCCAGTGCCGGGACATCAAACGAGCAGTACTTC.

V usage is TRBV20-1 and J usage is TRBJ1-5; D is uncertain. The CDR3 is 14 residues long. V gave up 4 bases and J gave up 0 bases, with 10 bases separating them. In germline, CDR1 is DFQATT, CDR2 SNEGSKA (reference sequence). DNA for the CDR3: TGCAGTGCTATCAGTCGATATAGCAATCAGCCCCAGCATTTT. Protein sequence: CSAISRYSNQPQHF.

CDR3 DNA: TGTGCCAGCAGCTTCCAAGCGGGAGGCCCTTTCTCCTACGAGCAGTACTTC. Amino acid sequence: CASSFQAGGPFSYEQYF. This chain links TRBV7-9 with TRBJ2-7, with 9 bases lining up with TRBD2. The V gene end was trimmed by 3 bases and the J gene end by 0 bases; junction bases not matched to a gene: 9. Germline lookup yields CDR1 SEHNR and CDR2 FQNEAQ (reference sequence). The CDR3 sequence is 17 residues long.

Concerning this clonotype: The CDR3 end shows no conserved phenylalanine or tryptophan, and so a read error is likely. V and J are TRBV7-3 and TRBJ2-7, with 7 bases that match TRBD1. The CDR3 consists of 16 residues. Germline V gives CDR1 SGHTA, CDR2 FQGTGA. The trim removed 0 bases at V and 5 bases at J, leaving 10 bases unmatched. CDR3 amino acids: CASSLTRGQGRDEQYL. CDR3 DNA sequence: TGTGCCAGCAGCTTAACTAGGGGGCAGGGGCGCGACGAGCAGTACTTA.

The chain couples TRBV27 to TRBJ1-6; maybe TRBD1 (5 bases). The germline CDR1 and CDR2 sequences are MNHEY and SMNVEV (reference sequence). Trimming cost V 5 bases and J 3 bases, with 11 bases left between them. The CDR3 contains 15 residues. Here the CDR3 reads CASSTWGGYNSPLHF. The CDR3, as DNA: TGTGCCAGCAGTACGTGGGGGGGCTATAATTCACCCCTCCACTTT.

The DNA for the CDR3 is TGTGCCAGCAGTTCCGGTGGGGTAATAGAAGCTTTCTTT. It yields the protein CASSSGGVIEAFF. This chain uses TRBV27 with TRBJ1-1; D is unclear. The length of the CDR3 is 13 residues. CDR1 MNHEY and CDR2 SMNVEV come from the germline V gene (reference sequence). V gave up 4 bases and J gave up 8 bases, with 14 bases separating them.

As DNA, the CDR3 is TGTGCCAGCGGTATGCGAACCTACGAGCAGTACTTC. Translating it yields CASGMRTYEQYF. The rearrangement links TRBV6-1 to TRBJ2-7; D uncertain. The CDR3 has 12 amino acids. Looked up from germline, CDR1 is MNHNS and CDR2 is SASEGT. V was trimmed by 8 bases and J by 2 bases, leaving 10 bases between them.

The rearrangement uses TRBV7-2 and TRBJ2-7, with TRBD2 identical over 9 bases. This CDR3 is built from 14 residues. V shed 4 bases, J shed 3 bases, and the junction held 4 bases outside the gene matches. Germline CDR1 is SGHTA and CDR2 is FQGNSA. CDR3 nucleotides: TGTGCCAGCAGCTGGACTAGCGCGCTCTACGAGCAGTACTTC. Its translation is CASSWTSALYEQYF.

The rearrangement uses TRBV2 and TRBJ2-2; the D gene is possibly TRBD2 (6 bases). Germline CDR1 reads SNHLY; CDR2 reads FYNNEI. V was pared by 8 bases and J by 6 bases, with 13 bases between. The CDR3 spans 13 residues. The CDR3 DNA is TGTGCCAGCGGAATGGGAGGCCCCGGGGAGCTGTTTTTT. Translated, it gives CASGMGGPGELFF. The variable domain in full, completed from reference TRBV2 and TRBJ2-2, reads EPEVTQTPSHQVTQMGQEVILRCVPISNHLYFYWYRQILGQKVEFLVSFYNNEISEKSEIFDDQFSVERPDGSNFTLKIRSTKLEDSAMYFCASGMGGPGELFFGEGSRLTVL.

This clonotype was counted only a few times. The V call is TRBV28, the J call TRBJ1-5; D perhaps matches TRBD1 (5 bases). The CDR3 has 14 residues. In germline, CDR1 is MDHEN, CDR2 SYDVKM. Trimming removed 4 bases at V and 7 bases at J, with 14 bases between. The CDR3 spells CASSCWQGGQPQHF. CDR3 nucleotides: TGTGCCAGCAGTTGCTGGCAGGGTGGCCAGCCCCAGCATTTT.

This clonotype was picked up one time. Germline is not matched at one junction end, which may reflect a read error. The chain has TRBV12-3 or TRBV12-4 and TRBJ1-2, with TRBD1 as a possible D gene (5 bases). The CDR3 runs 15 residues. CDR3 residues: CASSLGGKGNYGYTF. CDR3 coding DNA: TGTGCTAGCAGTTTGGGCGGTAAGGGGAACTATGGCTACACCTTC.

The chain combines TRBV5-1 with TRBJ1-1, with a weak D call TRBD1 (6 bases). The V end lost 1 base, the J end lost 4 bases, and 11 bases lay between the germline ends. From germline, CDR1 is SGHRS and CDR2 YFSETQ. This CDR3 is built from 14 residues. CDR3 loop: CASSLNRAVTEAFF. In DNA, the CDR3 is TGCGCCAGCAGCTTGAACAGGGCGGTCACTGAAGCTTTCTTT.

This clonotype showed up just a few times. The chain has TRBV6-1 and TRBJ2-1; 15 nucleotides agree with TRBD2. This CDR3 has 18 amino acids. CDR1 MNHNS and CDR2 SASEGT come from the germline V gene. With V trimmed by 4 bases and J by 6 bases, 10 bases remained unmatched. Here the CDR3 reads CASSAVGLAGGVFNEQFF. DNA of the CDR3: TGTGCCAGCAGTGCAGTAGGACTAGCGGGGGGGGTCTTCAATGAGCAGTTCTTC.

The J gene is TRBJ2-3, the V gene TRBV27; D remains unclear. Trimming took 2 bases from V and 1 from J, leaving 7 bases between them. In germline, CDR1 is MNHEY, CDR2 SMNVEV (reference sequence). This CDR3 is 14 amino acids long. The CDR3 nucleotides are TGTGCCAGCAGTTTACCGGGCGGCACAGATACGCAGTATTTT. This translates into CASSLPGGTDTQYF.

The chain couples TRBV12-3 or TRBV12-4 to TRBJ2-1; D gene unclear. The last part of the DNA fits TRBJ2-7 better; the J call may be wrong. The CDR3 contains 17 residues. The CDR3 bases are TGTGCCAGCAGTTTAAGGTTGGGCGGCAACTCCTACAATGAGCAGTACTTC. Its protein product is CASSLRLGGNSYNEQYF.

This chain connects TRBV6-2 or TRBV6-3 to TRBJ2-1, with D possibly being TRBD1 or TRBD2 (6 bases each). Trimming shortened V by 6 bases and J by 4 bases, and 22 bases separated the two germline ends. The CDR3 is made up of 17 amino acids. Germline CDR1 is MNHEY and CDR2 is SVGEGT. The CDR3, as DNA: TGTGCCAGCAGACCAGGTGGAGGGGGAATTGGGTACAATGAGCAGTTCTTC. It encodes CASRPGGGGIGYNEQFF.

V gene TRBV3-1 combines with J gene TRBJ2-7; D unclear. Trimming stripped 2 bases from V and 2 bases from J, with 7 bases between. The CDR3 sequence is 13 residues long. Germline lookup yields CDR1 LGHDT and CDR2 YNNKEL (reference sequence). CDR3 amino acids: CASSQLSAYEQYF. CDR3 nucleotides: TGTGCCAGCAGCCAATTATCAGCCTACGAGCAGTACTTC.

V gene TRBV6-1 combines with J gene TRBJ2-5; no clear D. CDR1 MNHNS and CDR2 SASEGT come from the germline V gene. This CDR3 comprises 13 residues. V shed 3 bases and J shed 4 bases, with 9 bases lying between them. CDR3 bases: TGTGCCAGCAGTGATGTTTGGGGAGAGACCCAGTACTTC. Translating it yields CASSDVWGETQYF.